The clone carrying this T cell receptor (beta chain) has only a few counts. RNA served as the template for amplifying TCR beta CDR3 regions. RT-PCR with HTBI primers came first, then second-round multiplex PCR. TCRdb recomputed calls from the multiplex PCR reads with MiXCR, one row per CDR3 protein. In the table there are roughly 600,000 distinct CDR3 sequences, less than 40% of which are singletons. This record comes from a study of Graves' ophthalmopathy and Graves' hyperthyroidism. CDR3 length equals 16 residues. Trimming pared 0 bases from V and 0 bases from J, leaving 12 bases between. Germline loops: CDR1 LGHDT, CDR2 YNNKEL (reference sequence).

This sequence originates from an adult man with Graves' hyperthyroidism. J is TRBJ2-7 and V is TRBV3-1; D is undetermined. Sequenced input: peripheral blood or thyroid tissue (not recorded which). The CDR3 is CASSQDLGTVSYEQYF. The DNA of the CDR3 is TGTGCCAGCAGCCAAGATCTCGGTACAGTCTCCTACGAGCAGTACTTC.